A selection of T cell receptor beta chains follows, all from one sample in a study of early T cells in non-severe SARS-CoV-2 infection. Each CDR3 protein gets one entry after TCRdb re-called the 5' RACE reads with MiXCR. This table has 85,000 to 100,000 distinct CDR3 sequences, 16% appearing once. Material: whole blood. These receptor sequences come from an adult who was a healthcare worker with PCR-confirmed SARS-CoV-2 infection or an uninfected control (not recorded which). Each CDR3 is given with its conserved first and last residue. D genes are given only for firm matches. For some rows the clone size is stated as once, few or many, or as a class when expanded; others skip it.

clone size | J gene | V gene | D gene | CDR3 DNA | CDR3 protein
. | TRBJ2-1 | TRBV11-2 | . | TGTGCCAGCAGCCGAATCCCCCCCTACAATGAGCAGTTCTTC | CASSRIPPYNEQFF
many | TRBJ2-5 | TRBV5-1 | . | TGCGCCAGCAGCTTGACCCAAGAGACCCAGTACTTC | CASSLTQETQYF
few | TRBJ1-1 | TRBV20-1 | . | TGCAGTGCTAGAGACCGATGGAACACTGAAGCTTTCTTT | CSARDRWNTEAFF
. | TRBJ2-2 | TRBV28 | . | TGTGCCAGCAGTTTGCAGGGCGCGAACACCGGGGAGCTGTTTTTT | CASSLQGANTGELFF
few | TRBJ1-2 | TRBV21-1 | . | TGTGCCAGAGCCGGGGGGAGGTATGGCTACACCTTC | CARAGGRYGYTF
many | TRBJ2-2 | TRBV10-3 | . | TGTGCCATCAGTACCCGCGGGGGCGAACGTGGCACCGGGGAGCTGTTTTTT | CAISTRGGERGTGELFF
. | TRBJ2-1 | TRBV29-1 | TRBD2 | TGCAGCGTCGTTGGTGGACTAGCGAGAAATGAGCAGTTCTTC | CSVVGGLARNEQFF
. | TRBJ1-2 | TRBV18 | TRBD1 | TGTGCCAGCTCATCGTTCAGGGGGGATGGCTACACCTTC | CASSSFRGDGYTF
many | TRBJ2-3 | TRBV7-9 | TRBD1 | TGTGCCAGCACAGGGACAGGGCGTAGCACAGATACGCAGTATTTT | CASTGTGRSTDTQYF
few | TRBJ2-1 | TRBV5-1 | . | TGCGCCAGCAGCGTACTGGAGGGAGTCTGGCGCAATGAGCAGTTCTTC | CASSVLEGVWRNEQFF
few | TRBJ2-7 | TRBV5-1 | TRBD2 | TGCGCCAGCAGCTTGTTCCTGGGGACTACCTACGAGCAGTACTTC | CASSLFLGTTYEQYF
. | TRBJ2-1 | TRBV11-2 | TRBD2 | TGTGCCAGCAGCGCCCGTTGGGGCGGGGGGCCCGATGAGCAGTTCTTC | CASSARWGGGPDEQFF
. | TRBJ2-6 | TRBV29-1 | . | TGCAGCGTTGGTTGGGAGAAAAGCTCTGGGGCCAACGTCCTGACTTTC | CSVGWEKSSGANVLTF
few | TRBJ2-2 | TRBV11-2 | TRBD1 | TGTGCCAGCAGCTCTTCCGGGACAGGGGCCACCGGGGAGCTGTTTTTT | CASSSSGTGATGELFF
. | TRBJ2-6 | TRBV5-1 | . | TGCGCCAGCAGCTTGGCCGGGGACAGGGCCAACGTCCTGACTTTC | CASSLAGDRANVLTF
. | TRBJ2-7 | TRBV5-1 | . | TGCGCCAGCGGCGGAGGGGCCTCCGAGCAGTACTTC | CASGGGASEQYF
once | TRBJ2-1 | TRBV27 | TRBD2 | TGTGCCAGCAGTTTATCGCCGCGCGGGAGGGGTAATGAGCAGTTCTTC | CASSLSPRGRGNEQFF
. | TRBJ2-1 | TRBV29-1 | TRBD2 | TGCAGCGTTGCGGGACTAGCGGTCTACAATGAGCAGTTCTTC | CSVAGLAVYNEQFF
few | TRBJ2-3 | TRBV7-8 | TRBD2 | TGTGCCAGCAGTTTCGGGACTAGAAACACAGATACGCAGTATTTT | CASSFGTRNTDTQYF
. | TRBJ1-3 | TRBV20-1 | . | TGCAGTGCTAGAGCGGTACCGCCAAAGGGAAACTCCATATATTTT | CSARAVPPKGNSIYF
few | TRBJ2-7 | TRBV20-1 | . | TGCAGTGCTAGAGGCGTCAGGTCCACCTACGAGCAGTACTTC | CSARGVRSTYEQYF
many | TRBJ1-3 | TRBV20-1 | . | TGCAGTGCCCGGCCCGGGGCTCGCATCTCTGGAAACACCATATATTTT | CSARPGARISGNTIYF
. | TRBJ2-1 | TRBV20-1 | . | TGCAGTGCTCCCTTCCTGGGGGGACTTAACAATGAGCAGTTCTTC | CSAPFLGGLNNEQFF
. | TRBJ1-1 | TRBV12-5 | TRBD1 | TGTGCTAGTGCCCGAAGGGGGACAGGGAACACTGAAGCTTTCTTT | CASARRGTGNTEAFF
few | TRBJ2-5 | TRBV9 | . | TGTGCCAGCAGCGTAGACGCGACTCAGCGAGGAGAGACCCAGTACTTC | CASSVDATQRGETQYF
many | TRBJ2-1 | TRBV10-2 | . | TGCGCCAGCAGTGCGGTAAATGAGCAGTTCTTC | CASSAVNEQFF
. | TRBJ1-1 | TRBV10-3 | TRBD1 | TGTGCCATCAGTGAATACGGACAGGGGAACAACACTGAAGCTTTCTTT | CAISEYGQGNNTEAFF
few | TRBJ1-2 | TRBV12-3/TRBV12-4 | . | TGTGCCAGCAGCCCCGAGACAGACCTCTATGGCTACACCTTC | CASSPETDLYGYTF
. | TRBJ2-7 | TRBV7-8 | TRBD2 | TGTGCCAGCAGTTCCGGGACTAGCGGGAGGGCCGGGGAGCAGTACTTC | CASSSGTSGRAGEQYF
many | TRBJ2-5 | TRBV12-3/TRBV12-4 | TRBD2 | TGTGCCAGCACCTCCGGGGTAGCGGGGATCCAAGAGACCCAGTACTTC | CASTSGVAGIQETQYF
few | TRBJ1-5 | TRBV7-2 | . | TGTGCCAGCAGCTCCTTTGAGGCTGGGAATCAGCCCCAGCATTTT | CASSSFEAGNQPQHF
. | TRBJ2-3 | TRBV11-2 | . | TGTGCCAGCAGCCCAACCGGAAACCCAGATACGCAGTATTTT | CASSPTGNPDTQYF
few | TRBJ2-3 | TRBV18 | . | TGTGCCAGCTCACCATTGAGGGGCACAGATACGCAGTATTTT | CASSPLRGTDTQYF
. | TRBJ1-1 | TRBV18 | . | TGTGCCAGCTCACCAGGGCACATCTCGAACACTGAAGCTTTCTTT | CASSPGHISNTEAFF
. | TRBJ2-3 | TRBV6-2/TRBV6-3 | TRBD2 | TGTGCCAGCAGTTACAGCGGGGGGCCTGCAGATACGCAGTATTTT | CASSYSGGPADTQYF
many | TRBJ2-5 | TRBV7-6 | . | TGTGCCAGCAGCTTGGGCGGGGAGTACCAAGAGACCCAGTACTTC | CASSLGGEYQETQYF